The rows below give T cell receptor beta chains drawn from one sample of a study of blood T cells in healthy people across ages. TCRdb redid the calling of the 5' RACE reads with MiXCR, one entry per CDR3 protein. This table holds about a million distinct CDR3 sequences, 48% found once. The source material was blood. The receptors originated from a man aged 25 to 40 in good health. Each CDR3 is given with its conserved first and last residue. The D gene is left open where the match is weak. The size field is filled for only some rows; it gives once, few, many or a size class.

J gene | CDR3 length | clone size | V gene | D gene | CDR3 DNA | CDR3 protein
TRBJ2-1 | 12 | few | TRBV2 | TRBD1 | TGTGCCAGCAGAGCCACAGGGGATGAGCAGTTCTTC | CASRATGDEQFF
TRBJ2-7 | 15 | . | TRBV18 | . | TGTGCCAGCTCACCACCAACAGGTGCAACCTACGAGCAGTACTTC | CASSPPTGATYEQYF
TRBJ2-7 | 11 | . | TRBV7-9 | TRBD2 | TGTGCCTCCGGGAGGCAGGACGAGCAGTACTTC | CASGRQDEQYF
TRBJ2-7 | 14 | many | TRBV4-1 | TRBD2 | TGCGCCAGCAGCCAACGGGGGGGTGCCTACGAGCAGTACTTC | CASSQRGGAYEQYF
TRBJ2-4 | 13 | few | TRBV30 | . | TGTGCCTGGAGCGCTGGTACGAGAAACATTCAGTACTTC | CAWSAGTRNIQYF
TRBJ2-4 | 16 | . | TRBV27 | TRBD2 | TGTGCCAGCAGTTTATCTGGCGGGGGGGCCAAAAACATTCAGTACTTC | CASSLSGGGAKNIQYF
TRBJ2-7 | 14 | . | TRBV5-6 | . | TGTGCCAGCAGCTTCCCCGCGGACTCCTACGAGCAGTACTTC | CASSFPADSYEQYF
TRBJ2-3 | 15 | few | TRBV5-1 | . | TGCGCCAGCAGCTGGGGAGAGGGACTCACAGATACGCAGTATTTT | CASSWGEGLTDTQYF
TRBJ1-5 | 15 | . | TRBV4-1 | . | TGCGCCAGCAGCCAAGAGACGGGGTCAACTCAGCCCCAGCATTTT | CASSQETGSTQPQHF
TRBJ2-1 | 15 | . | TRBV20-1 | TRBD2 | TGCAGTGCGGCGGGGACTAGCGGGGGATACAATGAGCAGTTCTTC | CSAAGTSGGYNEQFF
TRBJ2-1 | 12 | once | TRBV7-2 | . | TGTGCCAGCGCGGAGGAATCGGGTGAGCAGTTCTTC | CASAEESGEQFF
TRBJ2-7 | 14 | . | TRBV6-1 | . | TGTGCCAGCTCCGAATTTAGGTGGAACTACGAGCAGTACTTC | CASSEFRWNYEQYF
TRBJ1-5 | 15 | many | TRBV20-1 | . | TGCAGTGCTAGAAAGGAATTTTTAGCGAATCAGCCCCAGCATTTT | CSARKEFLANQPQHF
TRBJ2-1 | 17 | . | TRBV3-1 | . | TGTGCCAGCAGCCAAGAAAGGGGGAGGGCCGAAAGGAATGAGCAGTTCTTC | CASSQERGRAERNEQFF
TRBJ2-7 | 13 | . | TRBV20-1 | . | TGCAGTGCTATTGGTCGAGATGGCTACGAGCAGTACTTC | CSAIGRDGYEQYF
TRBJ1-5 | 12 | many | TRBV12-3/TRBV12-4 | . | TGTGCCAGCAGAGGCTACAATCAGCCCCAGCATTTT | CASRGYNQPQHF
TRBJ2-1 | 15 | . | TRBV21-1 | . | TGTGCCAGCGGGACGGGGGCTAGATGGCTCAATGAGCAGTTCTTC | CASGTGARWLNEQFF
TRBJ1-2 | 16 | few | TRBV25-1 | TRBD1 | TGTGCCAGCAGTGAATGGGGAGGGGGCGGTTCGGCTGGCTACACCTTC | CASSEWGGGGSAGYTF
TRBJ2-4 | 14 | . | TRBV3-1 | . | TGTGCCAGCAGCCCATCGCGAGCCAAAAACATTCAGTACTTC | CASSPSRAKNIQYF
TRBJ2-5 | 13 | . | TRBV2 | TRBD1 | TGTGCCACTGGACAGGAGCTTAAAGAGACCCAGTACTTC | CATGQELKETQYF
TRBJ2-7 | 14 | . | TRBV29-1 | TRBD1 | TGCAGCGTTGAAGAGGGACAGGGATCATACGAGCAGTACTTC | CSVEEGQGSYEQYF
TRBJ2-7 | 13 | . | TRBV12-3/TRBV12-4 | TRBD2 | TGTGCCAGCAGTCCCGGGGGGGTCCACGAGCAGTACTTC | CASSPGGVHEQYF